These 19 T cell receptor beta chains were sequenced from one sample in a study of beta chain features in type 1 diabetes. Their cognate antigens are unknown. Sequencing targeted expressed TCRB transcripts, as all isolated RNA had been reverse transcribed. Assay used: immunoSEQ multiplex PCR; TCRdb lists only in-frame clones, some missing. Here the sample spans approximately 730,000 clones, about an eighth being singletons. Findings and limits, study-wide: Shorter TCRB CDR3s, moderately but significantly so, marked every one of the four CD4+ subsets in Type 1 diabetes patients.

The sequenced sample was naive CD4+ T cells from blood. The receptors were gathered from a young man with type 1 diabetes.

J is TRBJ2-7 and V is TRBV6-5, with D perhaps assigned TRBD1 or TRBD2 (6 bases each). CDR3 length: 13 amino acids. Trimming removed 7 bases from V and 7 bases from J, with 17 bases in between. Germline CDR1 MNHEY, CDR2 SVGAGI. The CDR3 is CASTTGAGREQYF. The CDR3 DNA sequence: TGTGCCAGCACGACGGGGGCAGGGCGGGAGCAGTACTTC.

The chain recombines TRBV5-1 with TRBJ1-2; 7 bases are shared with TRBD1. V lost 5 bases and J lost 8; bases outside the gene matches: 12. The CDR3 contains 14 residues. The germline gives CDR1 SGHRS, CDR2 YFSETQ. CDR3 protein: CASRKTPGQHGYTF. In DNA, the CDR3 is TGCGCCAGCAGAAAGACTCCGGGACAGCACGGCTACACCTTC.

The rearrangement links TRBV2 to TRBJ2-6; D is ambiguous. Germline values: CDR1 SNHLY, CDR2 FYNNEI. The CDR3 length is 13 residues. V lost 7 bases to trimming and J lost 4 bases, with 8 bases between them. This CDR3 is CASTLGGANVLTF. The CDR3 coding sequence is TGTGCCAGCACCCTTGGGGGGGCCAACGTCCTGACTTTC.

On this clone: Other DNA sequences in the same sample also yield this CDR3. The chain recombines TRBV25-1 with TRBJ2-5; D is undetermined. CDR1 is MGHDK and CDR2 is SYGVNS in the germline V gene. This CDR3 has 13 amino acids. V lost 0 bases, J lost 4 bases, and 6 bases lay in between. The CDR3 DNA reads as TGTGCCAGCAGTGAATACGGGCGAGAGACCCAGTACTTC. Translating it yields CASSEYGRETQYF.

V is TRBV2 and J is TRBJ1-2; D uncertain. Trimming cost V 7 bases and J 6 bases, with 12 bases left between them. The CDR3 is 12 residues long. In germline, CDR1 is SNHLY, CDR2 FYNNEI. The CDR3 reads CASIEPADGYTF. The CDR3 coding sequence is TGTGCCAGCATAGAACCAGCCGATGGCTACACCTTC.

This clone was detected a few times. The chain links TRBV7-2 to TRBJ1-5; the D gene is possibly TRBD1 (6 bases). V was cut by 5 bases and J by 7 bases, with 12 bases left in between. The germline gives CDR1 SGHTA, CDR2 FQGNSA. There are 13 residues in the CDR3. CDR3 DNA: TGTGCCAGCAGCGTACAGGGTAACCAGCCCCAGCATTTT. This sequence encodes CASSVQGNQPQHF. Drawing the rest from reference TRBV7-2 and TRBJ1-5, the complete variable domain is GAGVSQSPSNKVTEKGKDVELRCDPISGHTALYWYRQSLGQGLEFLIYFQGNSAPDKSGLPSDRFSAERTGGSVSTLTIQRTQQEDSAVYLCASSVQGNQPQHFGDGTRLSIL.

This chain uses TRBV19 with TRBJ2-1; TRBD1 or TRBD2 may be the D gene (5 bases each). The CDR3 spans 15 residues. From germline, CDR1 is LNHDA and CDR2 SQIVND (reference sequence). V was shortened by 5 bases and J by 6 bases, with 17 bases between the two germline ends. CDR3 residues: CASSPRDRARNEQFF. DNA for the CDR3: TGTGCCAGTAGTCCTCGGGACCGCGCGCGCAATGAGCAGTTCTTC.

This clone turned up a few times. CDR3: CASSPRGLIQETQYF. The CDR3, as DNA: TGTGCCAGCTCACCGAGGGGGCTGATCCAAGAGACCCAGTACTTC. The rearrangement uses TRBV18 and TRBJ2-5; 7 bases are shared with TRBD1. The CDR3 is 15 amino acids. Losses at the gene ends were 3 bases for V and 1 base for J; bases not matched to a gene: 5. Germline CDR1 reads KGHSH; CDR2 reads LQKENI.

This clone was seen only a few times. The CDR3 sequence: CAITTSGQETQYF. The DNA for the CDR3 is TGTGCCATCACGACTAGCGGGCAAGAGACCCAGTACTTC. This chain connects TRBV7-9 to TRBJ2-5; TRBD2 agrees at 10 bases. This CDR3 spans 13 amino acids. Looked up from germline, CDR1 is SEHNR and CDR2 is FQNEAQ (reference sequence). V trimming: 10 bases; J trimming: 2 bases; junction bases outside the gene matches: 4.

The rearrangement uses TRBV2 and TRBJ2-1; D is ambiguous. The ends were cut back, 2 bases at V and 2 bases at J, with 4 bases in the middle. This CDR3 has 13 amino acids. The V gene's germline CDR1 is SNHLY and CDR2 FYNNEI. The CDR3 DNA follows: TGTGCCAGCAGTGAATCGACCTACAATGAGCAGTTCTTC. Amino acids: CASSESTYNEQFF.

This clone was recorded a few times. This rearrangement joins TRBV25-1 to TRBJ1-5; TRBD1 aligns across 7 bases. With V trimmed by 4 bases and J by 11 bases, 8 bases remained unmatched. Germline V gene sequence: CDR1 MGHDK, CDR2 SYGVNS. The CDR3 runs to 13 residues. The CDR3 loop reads CASSVAGGSAQHF. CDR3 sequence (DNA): TGTGCCAGCAGTGTGGCAGGGGGTTCGGCCCAGCATTTT.

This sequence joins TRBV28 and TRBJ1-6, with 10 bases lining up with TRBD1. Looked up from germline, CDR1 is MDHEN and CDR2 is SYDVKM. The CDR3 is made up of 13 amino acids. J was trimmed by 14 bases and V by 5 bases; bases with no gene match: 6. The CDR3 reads CASSGQGGRSLHF. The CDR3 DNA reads TGTGCCAGCAGTGGACAGGGGGGGAGATCCCTCCACTTT.

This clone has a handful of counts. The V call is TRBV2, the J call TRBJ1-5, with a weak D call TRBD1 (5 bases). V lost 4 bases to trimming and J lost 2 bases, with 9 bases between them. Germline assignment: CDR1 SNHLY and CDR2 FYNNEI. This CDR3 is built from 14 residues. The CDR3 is CASSGGVGNQPQHF. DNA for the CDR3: TGTGCCAGCAGTGGGGGCGTGGGCAATCAGCCCCAGCATTTT. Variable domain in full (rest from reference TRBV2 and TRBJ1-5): EPEVTQTPSHQVTQMGQEVILRCVPISNHLYFYWYRQILGQKVEFLVSFYNNEISEKSEIFDDQFSVERPDGSNFTLKIRSTKLEDSAMYFCASSGGVGNQPQHFGDGTRLSIL.

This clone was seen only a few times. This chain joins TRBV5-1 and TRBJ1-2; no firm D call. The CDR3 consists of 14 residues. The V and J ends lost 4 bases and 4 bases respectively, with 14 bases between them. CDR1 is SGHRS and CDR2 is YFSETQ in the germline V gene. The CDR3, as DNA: TGCGCCAGCAGCGTCAGCGGGGAGGGCTATGGCTACACCTTC. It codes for CASSVSGEGYGYTF.

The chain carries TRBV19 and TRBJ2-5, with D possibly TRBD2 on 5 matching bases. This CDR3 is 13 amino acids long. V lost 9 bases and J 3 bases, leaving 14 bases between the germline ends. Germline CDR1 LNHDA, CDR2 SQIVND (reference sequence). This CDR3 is CASLAPGKETQYF. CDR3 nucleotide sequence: TGTGCCAGCCTCGCCCCCGGGAAAGAGACCCAGTACTTC.

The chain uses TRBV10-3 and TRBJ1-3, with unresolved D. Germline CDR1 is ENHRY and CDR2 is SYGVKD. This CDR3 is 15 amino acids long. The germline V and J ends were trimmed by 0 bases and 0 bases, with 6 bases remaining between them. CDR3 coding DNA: TGTGCCATCAGTGAGTCAACAAACTCTGGAAACACCATATATTTT. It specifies CAISESTNSGNTIYF.

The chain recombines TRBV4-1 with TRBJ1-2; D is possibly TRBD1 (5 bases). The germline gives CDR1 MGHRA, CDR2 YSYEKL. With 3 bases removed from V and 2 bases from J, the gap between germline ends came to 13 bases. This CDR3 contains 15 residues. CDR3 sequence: CASSHRGTGNYGYTF. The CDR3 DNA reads TGCGCCAGCAGCCATCGGGGGACCGGAAACTATGGCTACACCTTC.

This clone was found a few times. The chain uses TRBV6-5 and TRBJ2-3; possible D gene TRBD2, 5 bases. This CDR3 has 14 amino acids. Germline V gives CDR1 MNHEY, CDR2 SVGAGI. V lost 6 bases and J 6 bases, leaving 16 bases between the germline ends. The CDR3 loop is CASSHGISADTQYF. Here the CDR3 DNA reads TGTGCCAGCAGCCACGGGATTTCGGCGGATACGCAGTATTTT.

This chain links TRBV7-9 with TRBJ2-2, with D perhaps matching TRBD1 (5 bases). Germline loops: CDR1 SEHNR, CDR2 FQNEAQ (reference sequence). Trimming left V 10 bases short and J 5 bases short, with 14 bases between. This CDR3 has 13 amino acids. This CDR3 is CATGPQATGELFF. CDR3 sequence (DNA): TGTGCCACCGGACCACAGGCGACCGGGGAGCTGTTTTTT.